The clone carrying this T cell receptor (beta chain) was seen more than once but under ten times. These data belong to a study of molecular identifiers for immune sequencing clone quantification. Sorting recovered naive CD8 T cells on a CD8+CD4-CCR7+CD45RA+ profile. The V gene's germline CDR1 is MNHEY and CDR2 SVGEGT. Trimming removed 2 bases from V and 10 bases from J; junction bases left unmatched: 23. The CDR3 loop spans 19 amino acids. TCRdb reprocessed the PCR reads via MiXCR and lists one record per CDR3 protein. This sample yields under 600,000 distinct CDR3 sequences, of which around 23% are seen a single time; over 0.6% belongs to the top ten.

The chain uses TRBV6-2 or TRBV6-3 and TRBJ1-5; 7 bases are shared with TRBD1. The sequencing sample was made of naive CD8+ T cells from blood, with Jurkat cell RNA spiked in. Stated subset: FACS-sorted CD8+CD4-CCR7+CD45RA+ naive T cells. The sequence was obtained from a human donor in good health. Some libraries in this study had Jurkat cell RNA spiked in. CDR3 protein: CASSYRLGTGATRSDPQHF. For the CDR3, the DNA is TGTGCCAGCAGTTACAGGCTGGGAACAGGGGCCACCCGCTCAGATCCCCAGCATTTT.